The 4 T cell receptor beta chains below come from one sample, sequenced in a study of graft-versus-host responses after intestinal transplantation. The repertoire was sequenced with immunoSEQ multiplex PCR; TCRdb's copy has only in-frame clones and lacks some. This table has tens of thousands of clones, approximately 94% appearing once. The sequencing here drew on PBMCs, taken 156 days after intestinal transplant. These receptors all come from a human patient who received an intestinal transplant, so some T cells may come from the graft donor.

This sequence joins TRBV6-5 and TRBJ2-7; D assignment may be TRBD1 or TRBD2 (5 bases each). V lost 6 bases and J lost 0, with 15 bases in between. CDR1 is MNHEY, CDR2 SVGAGI, per germline. The CDR3 length is 15 residues. The CDR3 protein is CASSHGAAGSYEQYF. CDR3 nucleotide sequence: TGTGCCAGCAGCCACGGGGCGGCCGGCTCCTACGAGCAGTACTTC.

The rearrangement uses TRBV4-2 and TRBJ1-4; D gene unclear. Germline CDR1 LGHNA, CDR2 YNFKEQ. V dropped 4 bases and J dropped 0 bases, with 18 bases sitting between them. The CDR3 extends over 18 amino acids. The CDR3 DNA sequence: TGTGCCAGCAGCCCGACTTATTACTCAGGAGCAACTAATGAAAAACTGTTTTTT. The encoded protein is CASSPTYYSGATNEKLFF.

This clone appeared a single time. The V gene is TRBV5-1, the J gene TRBJ2-7; D is possibly TRBD1 or TRBD2 (5 bases each). This CDR3 region has 14 residues. The V and J ends lost 1 base and 2 bases respectively, with 10 bases between them. CDR1 is SGHRS and CDR2 is YFSETQ in the germline V gene. In DNA, the CDR3 is TGCGCCAGCAGCTTGTTTGGGACGGCCTACGAGCAGTACTTC. Protein: CASSLFGTAYEQYF.

This chain uses TRBV13 with TRBJ2-3; 11 bases agree with TRBD2. The CDR3 sequence is 19 residues long. Trimming cost V 4 bases and J 5 bases; bases outside gene matches: 17. Looked up from germline, CDR1 is PRHDT and CDR2 is FYEKMQ (reference sequence). CDR3 sequence (DNA): TGTGCCAGCAGCTGGCCGGGAATTAGCGGGGGGGCCGGCGGAGATACGCAGTATTTT. Amino acids: CASSWPGISGGAGGDTQYF. Combining the CDR3 with reference TRBV13 and TRBJ2-3 gives the whole variable domain AAGVIQSPRHLIKEKRETATLKCYPIPRHDTVYWYQQGPGQDPQFLISFYEKMQSDKGSIPDRFSAQQFSDYHSELNMSSLELGDSALYFCASSWPGISGGAGGDTQYFGPGTRLTVL.